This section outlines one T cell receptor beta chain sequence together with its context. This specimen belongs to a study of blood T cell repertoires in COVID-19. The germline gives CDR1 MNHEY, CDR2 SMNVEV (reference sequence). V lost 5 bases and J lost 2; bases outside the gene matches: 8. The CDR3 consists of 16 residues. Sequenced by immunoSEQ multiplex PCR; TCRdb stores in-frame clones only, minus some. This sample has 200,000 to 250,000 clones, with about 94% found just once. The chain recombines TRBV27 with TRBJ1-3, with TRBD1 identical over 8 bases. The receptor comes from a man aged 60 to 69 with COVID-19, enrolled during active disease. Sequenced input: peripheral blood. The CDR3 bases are TGTGCCAGCAGTGGCTCCTACAGGGGGACTGGAAACACCATATATTTT. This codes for CASSGSYRGTGNTIYF.